These 13 T cell receptor beta chains were all obtained from the same sample, sequenced in a study of blood T cell repertoires in COVID-19. Measured with immunoSEQ multiplex PCR; TCRdb has only the in-frame clones, and not every one. The profile shows about 280,000 clones, about 85% of them singletons. The sequencing sample was made of peripheral blood. The receptors here all came from a human donor in a cohort sampled during active COVID-19.

CDR3 coding DNA: TGTGCCAGCAGTTCCCCCGTCGGGCTAGCGGGGGGGTTCGAGCAGTACTTC. The encoded protein is CASSSPVGLAGGFEQYF. This chain uses TRBV28 with TRBJ2-7; TRBD2 agrees at 12 bases. The CDR3 consists of 17 residues. Germline V gene data show CDR1 as MDHEN and CDR2 as SYDVKM. V lost 4 bases to trimming and J lost 6 bases; unmatched junction nucleotides: 13.

The rearrangement joins TRBV6-1 to TRBJ1-2; D is possibly TRBD1 (6 bases). The germline V and J ends were trimmed by 1 base and 0 bases, with 6 bases remaining between them. This CDR3 region has 14 residues. Germline CDR1 MNHNS, CDR2 SASEGT. This chain's CDR3 is CASSEGTANYGYTF. The CDR3, as DNA: TGTGCCAGCAGTGAAGGGACAGCTAACTATGGCTACACCTTC.

V usage is TRBV21-1 and J usage is TRBJ2-7; TRBD2 is the table's D call, not checked against the DNA. TRBV21-1 is designated a pseudogene. The CDR3 spans 15 residues. For the CDR3, the DNA is TGTGCCAGCATCCTAGCGGTACTCCCCATTGACGAGCAGTACTTC. It codes for CASILAVLPIDEQYF.

The chain couples TRBV5-5 to TRBJ2-7; TRBD1 aligns across 9 bases. CDR1 is SGHKS and CDR2 is YYEKEE in the germline V gene (reference sequence). The CDR3 is made up of 15 amino acids. V lost 3 bases, J lost 1 base, and 5 bases stayed unmatched. This CDR3 is CASSWGQGPSYEQYF. The DNA of the CDR3 is TGTGCCAGCAGCTGGGGACAGGGACCGTCCTACGAGCAGTACTTC.

This clone was seen once. The chain employs TRBV5-1 and TRBJ2-3; TRBD1 might be the D (5 bases). Deletions cut 3 bases from V and 6 bases from J, with 8 bases between. Germline V gene data show CDR1 as SGHRS and CDR2 as YFSETQ. This CDR3 contains 12 residues. Written as DNA, the CDR3 is TGCGCCAGCAGCTATGCAGGGGATACGCAGTATTTT. It yields the protein CASSYAGDTQYF.

J is TRBJ2-3 and V is TRBV6-6, with no clear D. The CDR3 is 11 residues long. Germline V CDR1 and CDR2: MNHNY, SVGAGI (reference sequence). Trimming stripped 8 bases from V and 4 bases from J, with 7 bases between. The CDR3 protein is CASLLADTQYF. CDR3 in DNA: TGTGCCAGCCTTCTTGCAGATACGCAGTATTTT.

V usage is TRBV15 and J usage is TRBJ1-2; TRBD1 matches at 7 bases. This CDR3 is 13 amino acids long. V shed 5 bases, J shed 5 bases, and the junction held 5 bases outside the gene matches. Germline lookup yields CDR1 LNHNV and CDR2 YYDKDF (reference sequence). The CDR3 is CATSLGQVYGYTF. In DNA form, the CDR3 reads TGTGCCACCAGCTTAGGACAGGTATATGGCTACACCTTC.

The chain has TRBV29-1 and TRBJ1-1; 8 nucleotides agree with TRBD1. Germline CDR1 and CDR2: SQVTM and ANQGSEA. The junction had 2 bases not matched to a gene; V was cut back by 4 bases and J by 1 base. This CDR3 spans 13 amino acids. CDR3 bases: TGCAGCGTTGGGGGGACAGGGAACACTGAAGCTTTCTTT. Amino acids: CSVGGTGNTEAFF.

The CDR3 nucleotides are TGTGCCAGCAGCTTGGGACTAGCGGGAGGTCGGAACACCGGGGAGCTGTTTTTT. Its protein is CASSLGLAGGRNTGELFF. J is TRBJ2-2 and V is TRBV7-8, with 15 bases matching TRBD2. Trimming removed 3 bases from V and 1 base from J; junction bases left unmatched: 3. CDR3 length equals 18 residues. Germline CDR1 is SGHVS and CDR2 is FQNEAQ. Combining the CDR3 with reference TRBV7-8 and TRBJ2-2 gives the whole variable domain GAGVSQSPRYKVAKRGQDVALRCDPISGHVSLFWYQQALGQGPEFLTYFQNEAQLDKSGLPSDRFFAERPEGSVSTLKIQRTQQEDSAVYLCASSLGLAGGRNTGELFFGEGSRLTVL.

The chain has TRBV7-2 and TRBJ2-1; D is unclear. Per the germline V gene, CDR1 is SGHTA and CDR2 is FQGNSA. The CDR3 contains 13 residues. Deletions cut 5 bases from V and 5 bases from J, with 10 bases between. CDR3 loop: CASSIISHNEQFF. CDR3 coding DNA: TGTGCCAGCAGCATCATAAGCCACAATGAGCAGTTCTTC.

The chain carries TRBV5-4 and TRBJ2-3; D may be TRBD2 (6 bases). There are 15 residues in the CDR3. Germline values: CDR1 SGHNT, CDR2 YYREEE (reference sequence). V gave up 3 bases and J gave up 3 bases, with 14 bases separating them. Here the CDR3 reads CASSSGAQVTDTQYF. The CDR3 bases are TGTGCCAGCAGCTCGGGAGCCCAGGTTACAGATACGCAGTATTTT.

The chain recombines TRBV5-8 with TRBJ2-2; D gene ambiguous. Germline-derived CDR1 and CDR2 are SGHTS and YDEGEE. CDR3 size: 13 residues. V lost 2 bases and J lost 7, with 9 bases in between. The CDR3 loop reads CASSFPTSGELFF. DNA of the CDR3: TGTGCCAGCAGCTTCCCCACAAGCGGGGAGCTGTTTTTT.

This CDR3 reads CASSRQGTYNEQFF. CDR3 DNA sequence: TGTGCCAGCTCACGACAGGGAACCTACAATGAGCAGTTCTTC. V gene TRBV18 combines with J gene TRBJ2-1; 7 bases line up with TRBD1. V was clipped by 4 bases and J by 2 bases; unmatched bases: 2. Germline V gives CDR1 KGHSH, CDR2 LQKENI. The CDR3 runs 14 residues.